Described below is a single T cell receptor beta chain sequence and its context. The data belong to a study of blood T cell repertoires in COVID-19. Study context: T cells, B-cell-depleted T cells, or PBMCs provided the cDNA or gDNA that served as material.

Per germline, CDR1 LGHNA and CDR2 YNFKEQ. The trim removed 4 bases at V and 4 bases at J, leaving 15 bases unmatched. The CDR3 spans 17 residues. Method: immunoSEQ multiplex PCR; TCRdb's copy keeps in-frame clones and lacks some. The table records a few hundred thousand clones, 75% to 90% of them present only once. Cohort 3 recovered donors had two negative PCRs, clearance, or symptom resolution. The sample comprised PBMCs or T cells enriched from blood (not recorded which). This chain uses TRBV4-2 with TRBJ2-7; 8 bases are a match to TRBD2. This clonotype was sampled from a woman aged 45-59 years who had recovered from COVID-19. This CDR3 reads CASSRGGRRREDYEQYF. In nucleotides, the CDR3 is TGTGCCAGCAGCCGGGGGGGTAGAAGGCGGGAGGATTACGAGCAGTACTTC.